Listed below are T cell receptor beta chains from one sample, sequenced in a study of T cells in Graves' hyperthyroidism and ophthalmopathy. Using its own MiXCR run on the multiplex PCR reads, TCRdb lists one record per CDR3 protein. The sample has hundreds of thousands of distinct CDR3 sequences, 15% to 20% seen once. Sequenced sample: blood. The source is a middle-aged woman with Graves' ophthalmopathy. Each CDR3 is given without its conserved first and last residue. D genes are given only for firm matches.

j_gene: TRBJ1-2; v_gene: TRBV5-5; d_gene: -; CDR3aa: ASSQDRRGYGYT
j_gene: TRBJ2-1; v_gene: TRBV20-1; d_gene: -; CDR3aa: SASSWASGQF
j_gene: TRBJ2-6; v_gene: TRBV27; d_gene: -; CDR3aa: ASSPTTGAGANVLT
j_gene: TRBJ2-5; v_gene: TRBV4-1; d_gene: TRBD1; CDR3aa: ASSPMTGARGETQY
j_gene: TRBJ1-2; v_gene: TRBV5-8; d_gene: -; CDR3aa: ASSSTLGSYGYT
j_gene: TRBJ2-5; v_gene: TRBV5-1; d_gene: -; CDR3aa: ASSLSVSVTSSWETQY
j_gene: TRBJ2-1; v_gene: TRBV18; d_gene: TRBD2; CDR3aa: ASSLGLAYEQF
j_gene: TRBJ1-1; v_gene: TRBV6-1; d_gene: -; CDR3aa: ASRSTGTNTEAF
j_gene: TRBJ2-2; v_gene: TRBV5-8; d_gene: TRBD1; CDR3aa: ASSQDRGYSGELF
j_gene: TRBJ2-5; v_gene: TRBV28; d_gene: -; CDR3aa: AIARNFQETQY
j_gene: TRBJ2-1; v_gene: TRBV7-8; d_gene: TRBD2; CDR3aa: ASSLKLAGLSGFNEQF
j_gene: TRBJ2-1; v_gene: TRBV5-1; d_gene: -; CDR3aa: ASSLGNEQF
j_gene: TRBJ2-7; v_gene: TRBV28; d_gene: -; CDR3aa: ASVEGGGDEQY
j_gene: TRBJ2-1; v_gene: TRBV7-3; d_gene: TRBD2; CDR3aa: ASSLGLIAGVNEQF
j_gene: TRBJ1-4; v_gene: TRBV11-2; d_gene: -; CDR3aa: ASSFSTLSGEKLF